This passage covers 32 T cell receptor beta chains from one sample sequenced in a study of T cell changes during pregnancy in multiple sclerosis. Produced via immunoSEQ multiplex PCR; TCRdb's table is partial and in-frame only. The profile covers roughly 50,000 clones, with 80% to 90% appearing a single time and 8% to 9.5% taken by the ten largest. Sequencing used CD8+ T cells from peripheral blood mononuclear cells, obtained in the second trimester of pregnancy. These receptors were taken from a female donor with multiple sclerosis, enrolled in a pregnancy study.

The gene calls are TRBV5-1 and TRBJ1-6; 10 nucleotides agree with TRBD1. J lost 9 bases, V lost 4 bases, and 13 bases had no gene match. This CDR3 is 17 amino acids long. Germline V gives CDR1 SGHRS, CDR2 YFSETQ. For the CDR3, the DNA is TGCGCCAGCAGCCTTTTTATTACCGGGACAGGGGTTTCACCCCTCCACTTT. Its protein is CASSLFITGTGVSPLHF.

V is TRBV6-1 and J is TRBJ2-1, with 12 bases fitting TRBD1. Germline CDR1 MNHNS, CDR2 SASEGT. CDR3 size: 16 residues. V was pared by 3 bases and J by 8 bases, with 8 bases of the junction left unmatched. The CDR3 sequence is CASSEAPGQGADEQFF. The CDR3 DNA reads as TGTGCCAGCAGTGAGGCCCCGGGACAGGGGGCGGATGAGCAGTTCTTC.

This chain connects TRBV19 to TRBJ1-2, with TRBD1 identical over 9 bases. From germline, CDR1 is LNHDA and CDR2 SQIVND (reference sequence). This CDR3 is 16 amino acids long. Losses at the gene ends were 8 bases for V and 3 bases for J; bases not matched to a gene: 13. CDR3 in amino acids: CASSRTGDFLDYGYTF. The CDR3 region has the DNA TGTGCCAGTTCCCGGACAGGGGACTTTTTGGACTATGGCTACACCTTC. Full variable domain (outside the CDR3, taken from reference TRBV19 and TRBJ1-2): DGGITQSPKYLFRKEGQNVTLSCEQNLNHDAMYWYRQDPGQGLRLIYYSQIVNDFQKGDIAEGYSVSREKKESFPLTVTSAQKNPTAFYLCASSRTGDFLDYGYTFGSGTRLTVV.

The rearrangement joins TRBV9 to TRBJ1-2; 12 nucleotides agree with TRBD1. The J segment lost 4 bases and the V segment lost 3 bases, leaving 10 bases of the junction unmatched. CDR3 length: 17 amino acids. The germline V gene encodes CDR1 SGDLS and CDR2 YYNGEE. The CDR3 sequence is CASSGGSRDRGLYGYTF. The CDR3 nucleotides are TGTGCCAGCAGCGGGGGATCCCGGGACAGGGGGCTCTATGGCTACACCTTC.

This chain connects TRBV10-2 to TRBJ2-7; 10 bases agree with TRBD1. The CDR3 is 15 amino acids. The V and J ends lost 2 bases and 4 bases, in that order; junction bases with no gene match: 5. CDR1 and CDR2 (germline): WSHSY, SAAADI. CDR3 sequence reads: CASSELTGGAYEQYF. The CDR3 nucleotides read TGCGCCAGCAGTGAGCTGACAGGGGGCGCGTACGAGCAGTACTTC.

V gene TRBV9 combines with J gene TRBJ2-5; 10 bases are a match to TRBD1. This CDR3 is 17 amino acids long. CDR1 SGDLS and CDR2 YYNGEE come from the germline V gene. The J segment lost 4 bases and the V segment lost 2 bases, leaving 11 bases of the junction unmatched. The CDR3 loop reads CASSVTDGTGVGETQYF. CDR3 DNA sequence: TGTGCCAGCAGCGTCACGGACGGGACAGGGGTAGGAGAGACCCAGTACTTC.

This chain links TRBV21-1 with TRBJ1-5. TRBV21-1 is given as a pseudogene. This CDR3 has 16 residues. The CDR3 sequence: CASSKFREGVNQPQHF. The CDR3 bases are TGTGCCAGCAGCAAATTCCGGGAAGGCGTCAATCAGCCCCAGCATTTT.

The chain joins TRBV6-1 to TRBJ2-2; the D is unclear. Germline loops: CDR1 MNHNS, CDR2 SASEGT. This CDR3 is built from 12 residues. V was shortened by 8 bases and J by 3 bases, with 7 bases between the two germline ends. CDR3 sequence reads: CASLRYTGELFF. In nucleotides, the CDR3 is TGTGCCAGCCTGCGATACACCGGGGAGCTGTTTTTT.

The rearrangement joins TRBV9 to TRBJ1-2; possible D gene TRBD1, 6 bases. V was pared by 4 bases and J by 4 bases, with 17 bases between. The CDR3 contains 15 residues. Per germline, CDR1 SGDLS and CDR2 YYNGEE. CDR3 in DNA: TGTGCCAGCAGCCCCGTGGTAACAGGGCTCTATGGCTACACCTTC. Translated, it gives CASSPVVTGLYGYTF.

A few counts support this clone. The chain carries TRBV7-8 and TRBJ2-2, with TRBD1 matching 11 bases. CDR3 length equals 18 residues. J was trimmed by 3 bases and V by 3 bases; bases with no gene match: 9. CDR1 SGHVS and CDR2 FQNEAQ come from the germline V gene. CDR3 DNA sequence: TGTGCCAGCAGCTTGCTAGGGACAGGGGGAAGGTACACCGGGGAGCTGTTTTTT. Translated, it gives CASSLLGTGGRYTGELFF.

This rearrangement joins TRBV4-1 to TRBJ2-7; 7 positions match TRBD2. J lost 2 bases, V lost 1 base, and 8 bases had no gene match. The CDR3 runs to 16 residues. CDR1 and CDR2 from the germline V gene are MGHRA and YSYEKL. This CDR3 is CASSQALSRGAYEQYF. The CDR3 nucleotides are TGCGCCAGCAGCCAAGCCCTCTCACGGGGGGCCTACGAGCAGTACTTC.

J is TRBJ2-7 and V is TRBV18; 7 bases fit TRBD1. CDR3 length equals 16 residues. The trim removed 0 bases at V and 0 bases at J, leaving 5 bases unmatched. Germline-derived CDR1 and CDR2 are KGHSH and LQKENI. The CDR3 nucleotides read TGTGCCAGCTCACCACCACAGGGGAAGGACTCCTACGAGCAGTACTTC. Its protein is CASSPPQGKDSYEQYF.

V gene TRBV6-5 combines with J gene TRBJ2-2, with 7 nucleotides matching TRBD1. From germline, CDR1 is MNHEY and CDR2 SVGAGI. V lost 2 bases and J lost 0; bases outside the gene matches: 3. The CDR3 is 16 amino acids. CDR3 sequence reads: CASSYGQESNTGELFF. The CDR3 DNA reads TGTGCCAGCAGTTACGGACAGGAATCGAACACCGGGGAGCTGTTTTTT.

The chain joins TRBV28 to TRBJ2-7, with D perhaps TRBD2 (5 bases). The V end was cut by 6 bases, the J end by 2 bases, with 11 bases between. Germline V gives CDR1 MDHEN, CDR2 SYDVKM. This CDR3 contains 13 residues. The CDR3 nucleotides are TGTGCCAGCAGGGCGGGTTCTACCTACGAGCAGTACTTC. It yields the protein CASRAGSTYEQYF.

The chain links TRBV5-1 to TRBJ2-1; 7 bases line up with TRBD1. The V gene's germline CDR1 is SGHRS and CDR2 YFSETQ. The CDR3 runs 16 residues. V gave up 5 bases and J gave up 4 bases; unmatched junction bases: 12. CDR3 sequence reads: CASSPLPGTEYNEQFF. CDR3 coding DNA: TGCGCCAGCAGTCCATTACCCGGGACAGAATACAATGAGCAGTTCTTC.

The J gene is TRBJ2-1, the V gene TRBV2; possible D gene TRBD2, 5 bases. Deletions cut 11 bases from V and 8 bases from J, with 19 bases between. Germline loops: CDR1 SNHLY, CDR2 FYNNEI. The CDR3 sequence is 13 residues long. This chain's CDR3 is CAGEGWESDEQFF. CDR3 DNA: TGTGCCGGGGAAGGATGGGAGTCGGATGAGCAGTTCTTC.

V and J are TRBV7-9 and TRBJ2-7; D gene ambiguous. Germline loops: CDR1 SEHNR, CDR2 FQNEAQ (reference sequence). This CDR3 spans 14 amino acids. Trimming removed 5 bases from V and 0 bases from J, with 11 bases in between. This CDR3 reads CASSPYHVSYEQYF. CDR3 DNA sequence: TGTGCCAGCAGCCCCTACCACGTCTCCTACGAGCAGTACTTC.

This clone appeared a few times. The CDR3 DNA reads as TGTGCCAGCAGTACTACGTCCCTCGGGCGACAGGGAGCTAACTATGGCTACACCTTC. It specifies CASSTTSLGRQGANYGYTF. This sequence joins TRBV28 and TRBJ1-2; 7 bases map to TRBD1. The germline gives CDR1 MDHEN, CDR2 SYDVKM. The CDR3 loop spans 19 amino acids. V dropped 5 bases and J dropped 0; count of bases not matched to a gene: 18.

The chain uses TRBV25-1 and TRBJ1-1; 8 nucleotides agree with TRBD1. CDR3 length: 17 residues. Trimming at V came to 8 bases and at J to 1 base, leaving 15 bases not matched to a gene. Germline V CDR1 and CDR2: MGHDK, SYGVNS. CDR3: CASGILEGTGTNTEAFF. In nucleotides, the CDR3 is TGTGCCAGCGGGATCCTGGAAGGGACAGGAACGAACACTGAAGCTTTCTTT.

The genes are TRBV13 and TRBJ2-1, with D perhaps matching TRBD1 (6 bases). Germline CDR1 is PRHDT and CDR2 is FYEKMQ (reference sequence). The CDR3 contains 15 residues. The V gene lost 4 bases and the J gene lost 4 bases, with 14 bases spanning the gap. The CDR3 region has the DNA TGTGCCAGCAGCTCCTCCCGACAGGAGTACAATGAGCAGTTCTTC. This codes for CASSSSRQEYNEQFF.

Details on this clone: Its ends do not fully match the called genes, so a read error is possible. CDR3 sequence reads: CSVEEGQGSGNTIYF. CDR3 DNA: TGCAGCGTGGAAGAGGGACAGGGCTCTGGAAACACCATATATTTT. V gene TRBV29-1 combines with J gene TRBJ1-3; 9 bases map to TRBD1. The CDR3 is 15 residues long. Germline CDR1 SQVTM, CDR2 ANQGSEA.

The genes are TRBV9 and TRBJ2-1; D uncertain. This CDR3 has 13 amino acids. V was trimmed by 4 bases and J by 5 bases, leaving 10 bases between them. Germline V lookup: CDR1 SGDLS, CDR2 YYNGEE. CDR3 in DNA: TGTGCCAGCAGCCCTAGGCCCGACAATGAGCAGTTCTTC. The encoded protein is CASSPRPDNEQFF.

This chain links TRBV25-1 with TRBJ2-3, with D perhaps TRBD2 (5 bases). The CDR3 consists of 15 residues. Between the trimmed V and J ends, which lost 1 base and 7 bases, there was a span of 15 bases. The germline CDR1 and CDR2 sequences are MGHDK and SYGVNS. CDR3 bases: TGTGCCAGCAGTGAATGGGGAGCCACTGGTAATACGCAGTATTTT. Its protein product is CASSEWGATGNTQYF.

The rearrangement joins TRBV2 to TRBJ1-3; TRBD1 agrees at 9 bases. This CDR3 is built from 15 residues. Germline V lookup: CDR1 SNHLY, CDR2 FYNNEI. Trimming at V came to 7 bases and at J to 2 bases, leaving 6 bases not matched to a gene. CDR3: CASNQQGAAGNTIYF. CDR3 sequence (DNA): TGTGCCAGCAACCAACAGGGGGCGGCTGGAAACACCATATATTTT. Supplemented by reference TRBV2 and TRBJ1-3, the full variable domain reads EPEVTQTPSHQVTQMGQEVILRCVPISNHLYFYWYRQILGQKVEFLVSFYNNEISEKSEIFDDQFSVERPDGSNFTLKIRSTKLEDSAMYFCASNQQGAAGNTIYFGEGSWLTVV.

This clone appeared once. In nucleotides, the CDR3 is TGTGCCTGGAGTGTACTTTCGCGCGGGGGGTCTGAAGCTTTCTTT. Its translation: CAWSVLSRGGSEAFF. V and J are TRBV30 and TRBJ1-1; possible D gene TRBD1, 5 bases. The CDR3 consists of 15 residues. From germline, CDR1 is GTSNPN and CDR2 SVGIG (reference sequence). V lost 0 bases and J lost 6, with 17 bases in between.

CDR3 in DNA: TGTGCCAGCTCCCCCGGGACAGGGGTCTACAATGAGCAGTTCTTC. As protein: CASSPGTGVYNEQFF. The chain couples TRBV18 to TRBJ2-1; 10 bases agree with TRBD1. The CDR3 length is 15 residues. V lost 6 bases to trimming and J lost 3 bases; unmatched junction nucleotides: 5. The germline V gene has CDR1 KGHSH and CDR2 LQKENI. Full variable domain (missing parts from reference TRBV18 and TRBJ2-1): NAGVMQNPRHLVRRRGQEARLRCSPMKGHSHVYWYRQLPEEGLKFMVYLQKENIIDESGMPKERFSAEFPKEGPSILRIQQVVRGDSAAYFCASSPGTGVYNEQFFGPGTRLTVL.

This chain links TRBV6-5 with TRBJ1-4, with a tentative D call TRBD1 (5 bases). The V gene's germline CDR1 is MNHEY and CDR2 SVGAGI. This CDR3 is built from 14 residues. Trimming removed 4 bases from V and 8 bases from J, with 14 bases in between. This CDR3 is CASSSPRVSEKLFF. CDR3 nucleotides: TGTGCCAGCAGTTCGCCCAGGGTGTCGGAAAAACTGTTTTTT.

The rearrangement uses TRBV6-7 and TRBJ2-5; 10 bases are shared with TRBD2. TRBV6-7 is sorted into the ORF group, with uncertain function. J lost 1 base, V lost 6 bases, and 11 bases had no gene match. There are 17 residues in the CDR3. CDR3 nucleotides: TGTGCCAGCAGACCCATAGCGGGGGGAATCCTCCAAGAGACCCAGTACTTC. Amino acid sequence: CASRPIAGGILQETQYF.

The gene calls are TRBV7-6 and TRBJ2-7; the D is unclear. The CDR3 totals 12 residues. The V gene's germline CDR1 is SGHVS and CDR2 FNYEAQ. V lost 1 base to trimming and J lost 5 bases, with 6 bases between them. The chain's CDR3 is CASSLVSDEQYF. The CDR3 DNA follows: TGTGCCAGCAGCTTAGTGAGCGACGAGCAGTACTTC.

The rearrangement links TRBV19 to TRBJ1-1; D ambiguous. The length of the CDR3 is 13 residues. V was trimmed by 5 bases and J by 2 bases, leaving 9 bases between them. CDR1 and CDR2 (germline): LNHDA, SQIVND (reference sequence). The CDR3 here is CASSWEGNTEAFF. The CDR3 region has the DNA TGTGCCAGTAGTTGGGAGGGAAACACTGAAGCTTTCTTT.

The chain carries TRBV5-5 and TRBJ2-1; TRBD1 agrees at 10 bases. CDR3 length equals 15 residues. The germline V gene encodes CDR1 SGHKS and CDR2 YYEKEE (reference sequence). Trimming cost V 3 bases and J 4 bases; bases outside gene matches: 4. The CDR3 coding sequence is TGTGCCAGCAGCTCGACAGGGGGCCAGTACAATGAGCAGTTCTTC. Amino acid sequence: CASSSTGGQYNEQFF.

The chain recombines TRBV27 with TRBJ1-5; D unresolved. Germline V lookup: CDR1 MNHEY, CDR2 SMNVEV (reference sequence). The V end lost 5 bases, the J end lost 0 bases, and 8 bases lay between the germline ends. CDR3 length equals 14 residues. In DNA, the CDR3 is TGTGCCAGCAGTAAAGGAGGTAGCAATCAGCCCCAGCATTTT. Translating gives CASSKGGSNQPQHF.